The 13 T cell receptor beta chains given below trace back to one sample, sequenced in a study of blood T cell repertoires in COVID-19. Assay used: immunoSEQ multiplex PCR; TCRdb lists only in-frame clones, some missing. The sample has some 80,000 clones, approximately 80% seen once. Sequencing input: peripheral blood. All receptors derive from a man aged 55-75 years with active or convalescent COVID-19.

In its sample, this clone was seen once. The chain couples TRBV29-1 to TRBJ1-1; D uncertain. The CDR3 has 14 amino acids. From germline, CDR1 is SQVTM and CDR2 ANQGSEA. V lost 6 bases, J lost 0 bases, and 14 bases lay in between. CDR3 sequence: CSVGVWSMNTEAFF. CDR3 DNA sequence: TGCAGCGTGGGAGTATGGAGTATGAACACTGAAGCTTTCTTT.

CDR3 residues: CASSIVRTSYSNQPQHF. CDR3 DNA: TGTGCCAGTAGTATTGTTCGGACTTCTTATAGCAATCAGCCCCAGCATTTT. The rearrangement joins TRBV19 to TRBJ1-5; D not certain. Germline CDR1 and CDR2: LNHDA and SQIVND (reference sequence). V shed 3 bases and J shed 0 bases, with 15 bases lying between them. The CDR3 is 17 amino acids.

This rearrangement joins TRBV5-6 to TRBJ1-6, with a weak D call TRBD1 (5 bases). The V gene's germline CDR1 is SGHDT and CDR2 YYEEEE. CDR3 length: 16 residues. Trimming removed 5 bases from V and 0 bases from J, with 12 bases in between. The CDR3 protein is CASRWGGSSYNSPLHF. The CDR3 bases are TGTGCCAGCAGGTGGGGGGGGAGCTCCTATAATTCACCCCTCCACTTT.

This chain uses TRBV2 with TRBJ1-6; 9 bases map to TRBD1. V dropped 3 bases and J dropped 10; count of bases not matched to a gene: 7. Germline assignment: CDR1 SNHLY and CDR2 FYNNEI. CDR3 length equals 15 residues. The CDR3 sequence is CASSDAQGARSPLHF. CDR3 nucleotides: TGTGCCAGCAGTGACGCACAGGGGGCGCGCTCACCCCTCCACTTT.

In its sample, this clone was seen a few times. The rearrangement links TRBV6-6 to TRBJ2-2; perhaps TRBD2 as D (5 bases). The CDR3 runs to 14 residues. The germline V gene encodes CDR1 MNHNY and CDR2 SVGAGI (reference sequence). V gave up 4 bases and J gave up 4 bases, with 10 bases separating them. CDR3 coding DNA: TGTGCCAGCAGTTTAGGACTCCCCACCGGGGAGCTGTTTTTT. Its protein is CASSLGLPTGELFF.

The chain combines TRBV7-2 with TRBJ1-3, with D uncertain. There are 15 residues in the CDR3. Germline CDR1 and CDR2: SGHTA and FQGNSA. V was clipped by 1 base and J by 2 bases, with 9 bases between them. The CDR3, as DNA: TGTGCCAGCAGCTTAGATGGCACTACTGGAAACACCATATATTTT. It yields the protein CASSLDGTTGNTIYF. Filled out from reference TRBV7-2 and TRBJ1-3, the complete variable domain reads GAGVSQSPSNKVTEKGKDVELRCDPISGHTALYWYRQSLGQGLEFLIYFQGNSAPDKSGLPSDRFSAERTGGSVSTLTIQRTQQEDSAVYLCASSLDGTTGNTIYFGEGSWLTVV.

The chain carries TRBV2 and TRBJ1-5; the D gene is possibly TRBD1 (5 bases). Per germline, CDR1 SNHLY and CDR2 FYNNEI. Deletions cut 9 bases from V and 1 base from J, with 10 bases between. The CDR3 has 13 residues. The CDR3 DNA reads TGTGCCAGTTTACAGGAAAGCAATCAGCCCCAGCATTTT. Encoded protein: CASLQESNQPQHF.

The rearrangement uses TRBV5-1 and TRBJ2-1; 8 bases are a match to TRBD2. The CDR3 runs to 15 residues. Trimming at V came to 1 base and at J to 4 bases, leaving 4 bases not matched to a gene. Germline CDR1 is SGHRS and CDR2 is YFSETQ. The CDR3 DNA follows: TGCGCCAGCAGCTTGAGCGGGGGCCCGTACAATGAGCAGTTCTTC. Translated, it gives CASSLSGGPYNEQFF.

This clone was seen once. The V call is TRBV12-5, the J call TRBJ2-7; D is ambiguous. V gave up 2 bases and J gave up 6 bases, with 8 bases separating them. The germline CDR1 and CDR2 sequences are LGHNT and FRNRAP. This CDR3 contains 12 residues. The CDR3 DNA reads TGTGCTAGTGGTTTGCAGGTGGGCGAGCAGTACTTC. This gives the protein CASGLQVGEQYF.

This chain joins TRBV7-2 and TRBJ2-3; the D gene is possibly TRBD2 (7 bases). The germline V and J ends were trimmed by 5 bases and 4 bases, with 19 bases remaining between them. CDR1 and CDR2 from the germline V gene are SGHTA and FQGNSA. The CDR3 is made up of 16 amino acids. The CDR3 loop is CASSRRGGPSADTQYF. The CDR3 DNA reads as TGTGCCAGCAGCCGTAGGGGGGGGCCGAGCGCAGATACGCAGTATTTT.

This clone was detected ten times or more. The chain links TRBV5-6 to TRBJ1-2, with a tentative D call TRBD1 (5 bases). CDR1 and CDR2 from the germline V gene are SGHDT and YYEEEE. This CDR3 has 13 amino acids. DNA for the CDR3: TGTGCAGGGGCTAGGCGGGGGAGTCATGGCTACACCTTC. Translated: CAGARRGSHGYTF.

The chain carries TRBV5-4 and TRBJ2-5; 7 bases are a match to TRBD2. This CDR3 has 15 amino acids. Germline V gives CDR1 SGHNT, CDR2 YYREEE (reference sequence). With V trimmed by 6 bases and J by 2 bases, 10 bases remained unmatched. The CDR3 spells CASKRWGGTQETQYF. The CDR3 nucleotides are TGTGCCAGCAAGAGGTGGGGGGGGACTCAAGAGACCCAGTACTTC.

The rearrangement uses TRBV11-1 and TRBJ2-7, with 7 positions matching TRBD1. Per germline, CDR1 SGHAT and CDR2 FQDESV (reference sequence). This CDR3 spans 13 amino acids. V was clipped by 3 bases and J by 6 bases; unmatched bases: 5. The CDR3 DNA follows: TGTGCCAGCAGCTTCCTGACAGGGAGCGAGCAGTACTTC. It is translated as CASSFLTGSEQYF.